One T cell receptor beta chain is described in this entry. The data originate from a study of blood T cell repertoires in COVID-19. Study-wide context: T cells, B-cell-depleted T cells, or PBMCs provided the cDNA or gDNA that served as material.

The ends were cut back, 5 bases at V and 1 base at J, with 6 bases in the middle. Germline V gene sequence: CDR1 KGHSH, CDR2 LQKENI. The CDR3 length is 13 residues. As processed by the authors: Cell counts per sample came from amplifying reference gene primers. Measured with immunoSEQ multiplex PCR; TCRdb has only the in-frame clones, and not every one. V and J calls and clone size are given by that table; D and trimming were obtained from the DNA. The data show over 50,000 clones, around 86% seen once. The clonotype was recovered from a man aged 50 to 60 with active COVID-19. The material sequenced was peripheral blood. The chain has TRBV18 and TRBJ1-5; D is undetermined. This CDR3 is CASSVGSNQPQHF. The CDR3 DNA follows: TGTGCCAGCTCAGTCGGGAGCAATCAGCCCCAGCATTTT.